The entry below describes one TCR beta chain. This entry is derived from a study of blood T cell repertoires in COVID-19. The CDR3 extends over 17 amino acids. The germline V gene has CDR1 MNHEY and CDR2 SMNVEV (reference sequence). The V gene end was trimmed by 5 bases and the J gene end by 4 bases; junction bases not matched to a gene: 13. TCRdb keeps only in-frame clones here, not all; method: immunoSEQ multiplex PCR. This table holds fewer than 200,000 clones, around 80% found once. Input material: PBMCs or T cells enriched from blood (not recorded which). The sequence was collected from a man aged 50-59 years who had recovered from COVID-19. The chain combines TRBV27 with TRBJ2-1; the match to TRBD2 covers 8 bases. The CDR3, as DNA: TGTGCCAGCAGTCCAACCCCCCAAGCGGGGGCTTACAATGAGCAGTTCTTC. This gives the protein CASSPTPQAGAYNEQFF.